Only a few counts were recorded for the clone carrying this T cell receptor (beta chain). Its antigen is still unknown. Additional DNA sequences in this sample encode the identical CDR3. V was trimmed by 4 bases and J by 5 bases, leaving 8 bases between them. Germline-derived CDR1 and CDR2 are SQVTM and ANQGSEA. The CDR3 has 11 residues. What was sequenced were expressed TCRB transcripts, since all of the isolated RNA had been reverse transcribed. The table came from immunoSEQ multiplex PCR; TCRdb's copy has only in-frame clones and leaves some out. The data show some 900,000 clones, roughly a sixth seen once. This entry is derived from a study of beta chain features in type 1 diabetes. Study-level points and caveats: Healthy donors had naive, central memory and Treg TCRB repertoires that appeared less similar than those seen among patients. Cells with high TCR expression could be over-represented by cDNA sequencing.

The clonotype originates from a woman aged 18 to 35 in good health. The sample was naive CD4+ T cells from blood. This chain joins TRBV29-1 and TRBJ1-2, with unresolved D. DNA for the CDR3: TGCAGCGTTGCCTCGAATTATGGCTACACCTTC. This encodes CSVASNYGYTF. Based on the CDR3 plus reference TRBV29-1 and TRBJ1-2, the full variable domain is SAVISQKPSRDICQRGTSLTIQCQVDSQVTMMFWYRQQPGQSLTLIATANQGSEATYESGFVIDKFPISRPNLTFSTLTVSNMSPEDSSIYLCSVASNYGYTFGSGTRLTVV.